This entry features one T cell receptor beta chain sequence. Its antigen is currently unknown. This sample was included in a study of beta chain features in type 1 diabetes. The study, taken as a whole, reports: Patients and controls would be equally affected if PCR favored shorter templates. Within each of all four CD4+ subsets, Type 1 diabetes patients had TCRB CDR3s that were moderately but significantly shorter.

Expressed TCRB transcripts got sequenced, as all isolated RNA was reverse transcribed. Clones were sequenced by immunoSEQ multiplex PCR, and TCRdb holds only the in-frame ones, with some missing. Counted here are some 350,000 clones, roughly 14% occurring once; the ten biggest clones make up roughly 0.015%. The V end lost 8 bases, the J end lost 5 bases, and 9 bases lay between the germline ends. In germline, CDR1 is LNHDA, CDR2 SQIVND (reference sequence). The CDR3 spans 11 residues. The sequencing sample was made of naive CD4+ T cells from blood. The chain combines TRBV19 with TRBJ1-1; D remains ambiguous. The receptor's source is a woman in her late teens or twenties with type 1 diabetes. CDR3 nucleotides: TGTGCCAGTCGACTTCAGACTGAAGCTTTCTTT. Amino acids: CASRLQTEAFF.